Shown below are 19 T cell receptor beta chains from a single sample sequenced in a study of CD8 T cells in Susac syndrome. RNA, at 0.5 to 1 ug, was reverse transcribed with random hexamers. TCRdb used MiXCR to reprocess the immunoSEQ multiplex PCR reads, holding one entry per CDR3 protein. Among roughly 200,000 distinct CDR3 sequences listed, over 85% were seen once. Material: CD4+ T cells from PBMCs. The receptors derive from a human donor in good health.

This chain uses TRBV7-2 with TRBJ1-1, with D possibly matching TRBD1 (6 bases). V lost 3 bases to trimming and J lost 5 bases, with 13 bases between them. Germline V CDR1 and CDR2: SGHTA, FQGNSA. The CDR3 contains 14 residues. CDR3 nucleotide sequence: TGTGCCAGCAGCTTCCAGGGACAAATTACTGAAGCTTTCTTT. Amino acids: CASSFQGQITEAFF.

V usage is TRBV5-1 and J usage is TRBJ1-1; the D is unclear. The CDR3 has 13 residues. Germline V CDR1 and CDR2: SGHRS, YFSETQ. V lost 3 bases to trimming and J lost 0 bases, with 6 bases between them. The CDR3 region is CASSSNLNTEAFF. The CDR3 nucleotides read TGCGCCAGCAGCTCAAATCTGAACACTGAAGCTTTCTTT.

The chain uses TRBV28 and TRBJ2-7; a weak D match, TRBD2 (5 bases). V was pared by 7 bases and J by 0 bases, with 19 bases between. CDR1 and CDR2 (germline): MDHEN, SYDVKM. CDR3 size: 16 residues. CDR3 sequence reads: CASTHLSGLSSYEQYF. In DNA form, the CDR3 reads TGTGCCAGCACCCATTTAAGCGGATTAAGCTCCTACGAGCAGTACTTC.

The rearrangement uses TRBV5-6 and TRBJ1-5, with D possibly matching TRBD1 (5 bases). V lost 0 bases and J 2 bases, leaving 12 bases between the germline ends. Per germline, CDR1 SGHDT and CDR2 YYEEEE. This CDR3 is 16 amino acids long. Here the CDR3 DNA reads TGTGCCAGCAGCTTGGAAGGGAGAGGGGGCAATCAGCCCCAGCATTTT. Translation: CASSLEGRGGNQPQHF.

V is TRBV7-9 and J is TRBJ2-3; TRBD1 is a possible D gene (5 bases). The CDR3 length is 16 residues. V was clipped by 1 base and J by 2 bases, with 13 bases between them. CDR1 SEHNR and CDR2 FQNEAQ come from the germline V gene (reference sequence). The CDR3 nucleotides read TGTGCCAGCAGCTTAGTGGTGCAGGGAACCACAGATACGCAGTATTTT. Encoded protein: CASSLVVQGTTDTQYF.

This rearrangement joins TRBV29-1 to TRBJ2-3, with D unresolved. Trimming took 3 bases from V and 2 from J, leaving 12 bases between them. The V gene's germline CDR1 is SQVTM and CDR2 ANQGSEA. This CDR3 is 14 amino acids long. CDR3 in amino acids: CSVDVDAYTDTQYF. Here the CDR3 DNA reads TGCAGCGTTGACGTCGATGCATACACAGATACGCAGTATTTT.

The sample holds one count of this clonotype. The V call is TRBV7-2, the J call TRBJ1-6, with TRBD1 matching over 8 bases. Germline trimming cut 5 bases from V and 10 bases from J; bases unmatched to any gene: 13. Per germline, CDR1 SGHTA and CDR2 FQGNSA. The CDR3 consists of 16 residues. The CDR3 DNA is TGTGCCAGCAGCCCTCGGGGTGACAGGGGAGACTCACCCCTCCACTTT. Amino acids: CASSPRGDRGDSPLHF.

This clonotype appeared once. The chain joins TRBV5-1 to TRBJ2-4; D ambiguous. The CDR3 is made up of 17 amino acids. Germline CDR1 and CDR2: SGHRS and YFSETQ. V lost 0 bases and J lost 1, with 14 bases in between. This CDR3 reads CASSLDVGMGAKNIQYF. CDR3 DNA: TGCGCCAGCAGCTTGGATGTAGGGATGGGGGCCAAAAACATTCAGTACTTC.

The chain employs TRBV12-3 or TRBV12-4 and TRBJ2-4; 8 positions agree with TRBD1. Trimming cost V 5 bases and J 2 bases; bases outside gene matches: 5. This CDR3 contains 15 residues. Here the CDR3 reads CASSLRQGTKNIQYF. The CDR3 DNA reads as TGTGCCAGCAGTCTGCGACAGGGGACCAAAAACATTCAGTACTTC.

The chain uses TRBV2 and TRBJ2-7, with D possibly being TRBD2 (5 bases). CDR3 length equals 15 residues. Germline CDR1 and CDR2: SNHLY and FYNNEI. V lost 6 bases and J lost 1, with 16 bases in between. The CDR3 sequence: CASRPLRGWSYEQYF. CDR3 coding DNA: TGTGCCAGCAGGCCTCTTCGGGGATGGTCCTACGAGCAGTACTTC. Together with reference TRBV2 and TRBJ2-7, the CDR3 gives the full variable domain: EPEVTQTPSHQVTQMGQEVILRCVPISNHLYFYWYRQILGQKVEFLVSFYNNEISEKSEIFDDQFSVERPDGSNFTLKIRSTKLEDSAMYFCASRPLRGWSYEQYFGPGTRLTVT.

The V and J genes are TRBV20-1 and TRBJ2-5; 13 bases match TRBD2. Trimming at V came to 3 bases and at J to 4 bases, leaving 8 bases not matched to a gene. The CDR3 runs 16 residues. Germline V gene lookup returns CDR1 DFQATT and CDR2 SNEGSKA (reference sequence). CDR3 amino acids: CSASPLGLAGRETQYF. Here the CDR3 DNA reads TGCAGTGCTAGCCCTCTGGGACTAGCGGGAAGAGAGACCCAGTACTTC.

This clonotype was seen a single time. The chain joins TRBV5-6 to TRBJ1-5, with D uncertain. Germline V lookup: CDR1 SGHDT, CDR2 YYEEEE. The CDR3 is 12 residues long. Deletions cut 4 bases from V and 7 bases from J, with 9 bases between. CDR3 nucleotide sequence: TGTGCCAGCAGCCGGACGGGACAGCCCCAGCATTTT. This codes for CASSRTGQPQHF.

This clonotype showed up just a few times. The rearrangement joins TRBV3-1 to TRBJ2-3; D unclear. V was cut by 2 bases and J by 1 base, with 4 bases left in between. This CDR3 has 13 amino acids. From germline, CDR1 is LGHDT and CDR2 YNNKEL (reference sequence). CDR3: CASSQLRTDTQYF. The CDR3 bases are TGTGCCAGCAGCCAATTGCGCACAGATACGCAGTATTTT.

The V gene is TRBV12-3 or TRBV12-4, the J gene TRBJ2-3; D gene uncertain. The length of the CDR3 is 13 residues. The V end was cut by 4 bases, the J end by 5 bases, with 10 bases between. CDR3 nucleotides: TGTGCCAGCAGTTCCGCCGTGGGAGATACGCAGTATTTT. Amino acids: CASSSAVGDTQYF.

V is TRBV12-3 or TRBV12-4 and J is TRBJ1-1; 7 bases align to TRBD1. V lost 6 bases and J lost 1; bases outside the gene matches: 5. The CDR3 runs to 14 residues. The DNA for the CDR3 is TGTGCCAGCAGCTCGGGACAGACGAACACTGAAGCTTTCTTT. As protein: CASSSGQTNTEAFF.

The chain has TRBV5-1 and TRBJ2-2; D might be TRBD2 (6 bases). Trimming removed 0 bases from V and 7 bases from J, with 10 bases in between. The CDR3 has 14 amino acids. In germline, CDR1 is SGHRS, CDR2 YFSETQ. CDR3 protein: CASSLDGGNGELFF. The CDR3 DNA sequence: TGCGCCAGCAGCTTGGACGGGGGTAACGGGGAGCTGTTTTTT.

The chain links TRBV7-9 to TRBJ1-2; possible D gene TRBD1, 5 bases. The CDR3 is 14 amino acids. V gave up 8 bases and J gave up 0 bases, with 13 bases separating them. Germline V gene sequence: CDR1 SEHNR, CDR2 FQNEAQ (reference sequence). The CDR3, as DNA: TGTGCCAGCTCATCGGGGCCCCCTAACTATGGCTACACCTTC. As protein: CASSSGPPNYGYTF.

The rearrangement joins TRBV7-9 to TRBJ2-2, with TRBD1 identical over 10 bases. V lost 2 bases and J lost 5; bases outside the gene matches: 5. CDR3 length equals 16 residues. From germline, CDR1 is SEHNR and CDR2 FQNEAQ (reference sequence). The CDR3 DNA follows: TGTGCCAGCAGCTTACGACAGGGGGCGCGTACCGGGGAGCTGTTTTTT. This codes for CASSLRQGARTGELFF.

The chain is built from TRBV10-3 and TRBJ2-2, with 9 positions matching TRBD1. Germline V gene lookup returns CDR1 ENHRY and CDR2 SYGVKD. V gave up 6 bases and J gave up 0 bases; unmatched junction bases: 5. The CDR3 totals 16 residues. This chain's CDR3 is CAIRKGQGTNTGELFF. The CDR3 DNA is TGTGCCATCAGGAAGGGACAGGGAACGAACACCGGGGAGCTGTTTTTT.